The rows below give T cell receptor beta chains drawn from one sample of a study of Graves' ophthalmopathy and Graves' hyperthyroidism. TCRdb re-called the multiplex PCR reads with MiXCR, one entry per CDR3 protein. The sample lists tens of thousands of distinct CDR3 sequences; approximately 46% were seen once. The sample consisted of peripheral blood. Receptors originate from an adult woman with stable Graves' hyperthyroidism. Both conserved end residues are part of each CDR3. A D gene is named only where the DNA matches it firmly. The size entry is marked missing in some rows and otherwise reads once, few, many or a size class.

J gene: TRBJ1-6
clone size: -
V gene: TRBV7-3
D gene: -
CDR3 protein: CASSFSEASPPHF
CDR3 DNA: TGCGCCAGCAGCTTTTCCGAGGCTTCACCCCCCCACTTT

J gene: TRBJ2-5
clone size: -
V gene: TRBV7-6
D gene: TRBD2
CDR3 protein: CASSPEAGGQETQYF
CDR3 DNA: TGTGCCAGCAGCCCGGAAGCGGGAGGACAAGAGACCCAGTACTTC

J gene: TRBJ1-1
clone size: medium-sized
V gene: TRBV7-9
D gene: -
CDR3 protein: CASSFRQESAFF
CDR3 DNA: TGTGCCAGCAGCTTTAGACAGGAATCGGCTTTCTTT

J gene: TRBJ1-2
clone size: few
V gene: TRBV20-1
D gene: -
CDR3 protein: CSALRGGTGPRNYGYTF
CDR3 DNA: TGCAGTGCCCTACGAGGCGGTACGGGACCGCGCAACTATGGCTACACCTTC

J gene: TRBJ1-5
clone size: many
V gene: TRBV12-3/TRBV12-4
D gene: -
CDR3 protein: CASSGDTSSNQPQHF
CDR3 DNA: TGTGCCAGCAGTGGGGACACAAGTAGCAATCAGCCCCAGCATTTT

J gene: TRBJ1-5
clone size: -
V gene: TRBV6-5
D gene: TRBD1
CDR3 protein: CASTLPGTGENQPQHF
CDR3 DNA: TGTGCCAGCACCCTACCCGGGACAGGGGAGAATCAGCCCCAGCATTTT

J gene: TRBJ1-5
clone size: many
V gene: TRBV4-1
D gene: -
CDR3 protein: CASSQRVFSNQPQHF
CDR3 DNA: TGCGCCAGCAGCCAGAGGGTATTCAGCAATCAGCCCCAGCATTTT

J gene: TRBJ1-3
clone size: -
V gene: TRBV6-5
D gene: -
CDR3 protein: CASSEAQRRTIHF
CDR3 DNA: TGTGCCAGCAGTGAAGCGCAGAGGCGCACCATACATTTT

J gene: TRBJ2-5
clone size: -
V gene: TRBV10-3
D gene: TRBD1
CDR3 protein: CATLGQGKETQYF
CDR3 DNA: TGTGCCACACTGGGACAGGGAAAAGAGACCCAGTACTTC

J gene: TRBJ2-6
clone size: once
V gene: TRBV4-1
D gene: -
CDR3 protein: CASTRMDGANVLTF
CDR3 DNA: TGCGCCAGCACCCGCATGGACGGGGCCAACGTCCTGACTTTC

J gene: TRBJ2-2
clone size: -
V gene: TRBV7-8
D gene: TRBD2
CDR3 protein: CASSFPTSGRVTGELFF
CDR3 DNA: TGTGCCAGCAGCTTTCCGACTAGCGGGAGGGTCACCGGGGAGCTGTTTTTT

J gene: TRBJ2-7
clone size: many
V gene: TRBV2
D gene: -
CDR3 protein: CASSDLTAVYSGQYF
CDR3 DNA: TGTGCCAGCAGTGATTTGACAGCCGTTTACTCGGGGCAGTACTTC

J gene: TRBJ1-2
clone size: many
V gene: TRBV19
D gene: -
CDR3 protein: CASSIFLNYGYTF
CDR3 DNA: TGTGCCAGTAGTATATTTCTGAACTATGGCTACACCTTC

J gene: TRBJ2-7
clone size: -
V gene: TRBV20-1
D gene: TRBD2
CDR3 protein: CSARDPGLAGGPWEQYF
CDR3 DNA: TGCAGTGCTAGAGATCCGGGACTAGCGGGAGGGCCATGGGAGCAGTACTTC

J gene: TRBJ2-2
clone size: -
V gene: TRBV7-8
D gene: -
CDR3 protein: CASSLYLGTGELFF
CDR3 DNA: TGTGCCAGCAGCTTATATCTGGGAACCGGGGAGCTGTTTTTT

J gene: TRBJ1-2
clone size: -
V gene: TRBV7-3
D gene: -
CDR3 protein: CASSNRDGGYTF
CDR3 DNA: TGTGCCAGCAGCAACCGGGACGGCGGTTACACCTTC

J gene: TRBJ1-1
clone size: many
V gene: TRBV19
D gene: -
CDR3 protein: CASSNYGHLNTEAFF
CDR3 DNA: TGTGCCAGTAGTAACTATGGACACTTGAACACTGAAGCTTTCTTT

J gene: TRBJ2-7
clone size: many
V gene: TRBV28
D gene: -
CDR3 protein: CASSLWPWWVESYEQYF
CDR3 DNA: TGTGCCAGCAGTTTATGGCCGTGGTGGGTAGAAAGTTACGAGCAGTACTTC

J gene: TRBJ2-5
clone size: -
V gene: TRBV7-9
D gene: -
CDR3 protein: CASSFSGAGRETQYF
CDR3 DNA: TGTGCCAGCAGCTTCTCCGGGGCAGGGCGAGAGACCCAGTACTTC

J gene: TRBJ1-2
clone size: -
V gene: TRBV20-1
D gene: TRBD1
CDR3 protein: CSARDLDRGRHGYTF
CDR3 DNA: TGCAGTGCTAGAGATTTGGACAGGGGGCGCCACGGCTACACCTTC

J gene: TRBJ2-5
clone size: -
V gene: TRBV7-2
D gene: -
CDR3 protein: CASSLRGRAGETQYF
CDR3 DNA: TGTGCCAGCAGCTTAAGGGGGAGGGCGGGAGAGACCCAGTACTTC

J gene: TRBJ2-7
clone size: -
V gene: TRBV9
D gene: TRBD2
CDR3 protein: CASSVGVAGPYEQYF
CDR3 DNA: TGTGCCAGCAGCGTAGGGGTAGCGGGCCCCTACGAGCAGTACTTC